Each of the 21 T cell receptor beta chains below was sequenced from the same sample in a study of beta chain features in type 1 diabetes. The study reverse transcribed the entire isolated RNA, so it sequenced expressed TCRB transcripts. Repertoires were generated with immunoSEQ multiplex PCR, while TCRdb's copy carries only in-frame clones and drops some. Seen here are around 430,000 clones, over 25% observed once, and the top ten hold about 0.065%. The sample taken for sequencing was naive CD4+ T cells from blood. These receptors came from a man younger than 30 in good health.

The V gene is TRBV5-1, the J gene TRBJ2-5; D perhaps matches TRBD1 (6 bases). The V end lost 4 bases, the J end lost 2 bases, and 15 bases lay between the germline ends. In germline, CDR1 is SGHRS, CDR2 YFSETQ. The CDR3 sequence is 15 residues long. This CDR3 is CASSPITTGQETQYF. The DNA for the CDR3 is TGCGCCAGCAGCCCTATAACGACAGGTCAAGAGACCCAGTACTTC.

This clone was observed a single time. The rearrangement uses TRBV6-5 and TRBJ2-6; D remains unclear. This CDR3 contains 15 residues. Per the germline V gene, CDR1 is MNHEY and CDR2 is SVGAGI. Trimming removed 3 bases at V and 0 bases at J, with 6 bases between. In DNA form, the CDR3 reads TGTGCCAGCAGTTATAGGTACTCTGGGGCCAACGTCCTGACTTTC. Protein: CASSYRYSGANVLTF.

This chain links TRBV2 with TRBJ2-7; D possibly matches TRBD1 or TRBD2 (5 bases each). Germline V CDR1 and CDR2: SNHLY, FYNNEI. The CDR3 consists of 14 residues. The germline V and J ends were trimmed by 4 bases and 0 bases, with 10 bases remaining between them. DNA of the CDR3: TGTGCCAGCAGTGGAGAGAGGGGCTCCTACGAGCAGTACTTC. Protein: CASSGERGSYEQYF.

This clone was detected only a few times. This chain links TRBV6-6 with TRBJ2-1, with D maybe TRBD2 (6 bases). Germline loops: CDR1 MNHNY, CDR2 SVGAGI (reference sequence). The ends were cut back, 7 bases at V and 4 bases at J, with 14 bases in the middle. This CDR3 has 14 residues. Here the CDR3 reads CASIGTGTYNEQFF. CDR3 sequence (DNA): TGTGCCAGCATCGGGACTGGGACGTACAATGAGCAGTTCTTC.

In this sample, this clone turned up a few times. The chain joins TRBV6-1 to TRBJ2-5, with D maybe TRBD2 (6 bases). There are 15 residues in the CDR3. V was cut by 4 bases and J by 5 bases, with 17 bases left in between. Germline loops: CDR1 MNHNS, CDR2 SASEGT. The CDR3 sequence: CASSAWGRGTETQYF. The CDR3 DNA is TGTGCCAGCAGTGCCTGGGGCCGGGGGACGGAGACCCAGTACTTC.

The chain links TRBV5-5 to TRBJ2-3, with 8 bases that match TRBD2. In germline, CDR1 is SGHKS, CDR2 YYEKEE (reference sequence). The length of the CDR3 is 14 residues. V lost 3 bases and J lost 5; bases outside the gene matches: 5. CDR3 protein: CASSSLADQDTQYF. CDR3 DNA sequence: TGTGCCAGCAGCTCACTAGCGGATCAAGATACGCAGTATTTT.

This chain uses TRBV28 with TRBJ2-5; 7 bases fit TRBD1. The CDR3 spans 15 residues. Germline V gene data show CDR1 as MDHEN and CDR2 as SYDVKM. V was clipped by 6 bases and J by 2 bases; unmatched bases: 9. The CDR3: CASSRQGYGQETQYF. The CDR3 region has the DNA TGTGCCAGCAGCCGACAGGGATATGGGCAAGAGACCCAGTACTTC.

CDR3 in amino acids: CASSFGTGAFF. Written as DNA, the CDR3 is TGTGCCAGCAGCTTCGGGACAGGCGCTTTCTTT. The chain carries TRBV7-9 and TRBJ1-1, with 8 bases matching TRBD1. Losses at the gene ends were 3 bases for V and 11 bases for J; bases not matched to a gene: 2. The CDR3 is 11 amino acids. The V gene's germline CDR1 is SEHNR and CDR2 FQNEAQ (reference sequence).

Notes on this clone: This CDR3 is also generated by other DNA sequences in the sample. V gene TRBV19 combines with J gene TRBJ2-7; D call uncertain. The germline V gene encodes CDR1 LNHDA and CDR2 SQIVND (reference sequence). Deletions cut 1 base from V and 0 bases from J, with 10 bases between. The CDR3 contains 15 residues. The CDR3 sequence is CASSIVSGSSYEQYF. DNA for the CDR3: TGTGCCAGTAGTATAGTCTCAGGCAGCTCCTACGAGCAGTACTTC.

This clone was seen more than once but under ten times. This CDR3 is also generated by other DNA sequences in the sample. The chain has TRBV5-1 and TRBJ1-1; no clear D. The CDR3 contains 13 residues. V lost 1 base and J 2 bases, leaving 6 bases between the germline ends. Germline assignment: CDR1 SGHRS and CDR2 YFSETQ. CDR3 protein: CASSLQGNTEAFF. The CDR3 region has the DNA TGCGCCAGCAGCTTGCAAGGAAACACTGAAGCTTTCTTT.

This clone showed up just a few times. This chain connects TRBV29-1 to TRBJ1-2, with TRBD1 matching 7 bases. V was clipped by 4 bases and J by 3 bases; unmatched bases: 11. This CDR3 has 15 residues. Looked up from germline, CDR1 is SQVTM and CDR2 is ANQGSEA. CDR3: CSVGTRDSAYYGYTF. As DNA, the CDR3 is TGCAGCGTTGGGACCCGGGACAGCGCTTACTATGGCTACACCTTC. Filled out from reference TRBV29-1 and TRBJ1-2, the complete variable domain reads SAVISQKPSRDICQRGTSLTIQCQVDSQVTMMFWYRQQPGQSLTLIATANQGSEATYESGFVIDKFPISRPNLTFSTLTVSNMSPEDSSIYLCSVGTRDSAYYGYTFGSGTRLTVV.

This clone was detected only a few times. Different DNA sequences within this sample yield the same CDR3. J is TRBJ2-1 and V is TRBV19; D gene uncertain. The V gene lost 1 base and the J gene lost 2 bases, with 3 bases spanning the gap. Germline CDR1 and CDR2: LNHDA and SQIVND (reference sequence). The CDR3 loop spans 13 amino acids. CDR3 DNA: TGTGCCAGTAGTATAGGAACCTACAATGAGCAGTTCTTC. It is translated as CASSIGTYNEQFF.

This clone was found a few times. The DNA for the CDR3 is TGTGCCAGCAGCGGCAACCTAGCGGGGACCTACGAGCAGTACTTC. Translated: CASSGNLAGTYEQYF. The chain employs TRBV5-6 and TRBJ2-7; 9 nucleotides line up with TRBD2. J lost 2 bases, V lost 4 bases, and 7 bases had no gene match. CDR1 SGHDT and CDR2 YYEEEE come from the germline V gene. This CDR3 is 15 amino acids long.

This chain connects TRBV9 to TRBJ2-1; D gene uncertain. The CDR3 spans 15 residues. The V gene's germline CDR1 is SGDLS and CDR2 YYNGEE. Trimming took off 2 bases at V and 5 bases at J, with 14 bases between the two ends. CDR3 in amino acids: CASSVAPVVDNEQFF. In nucleotides, the CDR3 is TGTGCCAGCAGCGTCGCCCCCGTTGTCGACAATGAGCAGTTCTTC. The full variable domain, rest sourced from reference TRBV9 and TRBJ2-1, is DSGVTQTPKHLITATGQRVTLRCSPRSGDLSVYWYQQSLDQGLQFLIQYYNGEERAKGNILERFSAQQFPDLHSELNLSSLELGDSALYFCASSVAPVVDNEQFFGPGTRLTVL.

As regards this clone: The junction does not match germline at one end; this may be a read error. The V call is TRBV7-2, the J call TRBJ2-2; 9 bases align to TRBD2. Germline values: CDR1 SGHTA, CDR2 FQGNSA. The CDR3 spans 15 residues. CDR3: CASSIAGANTGELFF. The DNA for the CDR3 is TGTGCCAGCAGCATAGCGGGAGCGAACACCGGGGAGCTGTTTTTT.

This clone was detected a few times. CDR3 in amino acids: CASSLNPAQETQYF. The CDR3 nucleotides are TGCGCCAGCAGCTTGAATCCGGCACAAGAGACCCAGTACTTC. The rearrangement links TRBV5-1 to TRBJ2-5, with D hard to call. V was trimmed by 1 base and J by 2 bases, leaving 9 bases between them. The CDR3 contains 14 residues. The germline gives CDR1 SGHRS, CDR2 YFSETQ.

The J gene is TRBJ2-2, the V gene TRBV2; no clear D. This CDR3 has 14 residues. Between the trimmed V and J ends, which lost 3 bases and 7 bases, there was a span of 12 bases. In germline, CDR1 is SNHLY, CDR2 FYNNEI. CDR3 residues: CASSDRRASGELFF. DNA of the CDR3: TGTGCCAGCAGTGATAGAAGGGCGAGCGGGGAGCTGTTTTTT.

This clone was detected only a few times. This chain connects TRBV5-6 to TRBJ2-3; D is ambiguous. Germline lookup yields CDR1 SGHDT and CDR2 YYEEEE. CDR3 length: 13 amino acids. Trimming removed 6 bases from V and 6 bases from J, with 14 bases in between. This CDR3 is CASTRAERDTQYF. The CDR3 DNA is TGTGCCAGCACCCGGGCTGAGCGCGATACGCAGTATTTT. Variable domain in full (rest from reference TRBV5-6 and TRBJ2-3): DAGVTQSPTHLIKTRGQQVTLRCSPKSGHDTVSWYQQALGQGPQFIFQYYEEEERQRGNFPDRFSGHQFPNYSSELNVNALLLGDSALYLCASTRAERDTQYFGPGTRLTVL.

The rearrangement uses TRBV7-2 and TRBJ2-3; D call uncertain. The CDR3 is 13 residues long. Germline V CDR1 and CDR2: SGHTA, FQGNSA. V was pared by 5 bases and J by 3 bases, with 9 bases between. The DNA of the CDR3 is TGTGCCAGCAGCCCTCTAGGAACAGATACGCAGTATTTT. Encoded protein: CASSPLGTDTQYF.

The gene calls are TRBV7-9 and TRBJ2-7; the D is unclear. Per the germline V gene, CDR1 is SEHNR and CDR2 is FQNEAQ (reference sequence). V lost 5 bases, J lost 5 bases, and 13 bases lay in between. There are 13 residues in the CDR3. The CDR3 region is CASSRVYRNEQYF. The CDR3 DNA follows: TGTGCCAGCAGCCGGGTCTACCGGAACGAGCAGTACTTC. Using reference TRBV7-9 and TRBJ2-7 for the parts outside the CDR3, the full variable domain is DTGVSQNPRHKITKRGQNVTFRCDPISEHNRLYWYRQTLGQGPEFLTYFQNEAQLEKSRLLSDRFSAERPKGSFSTLEIQRTEQGDSAMYLCASSRVYRNEQYFGPGTRLTVT.

With regard to this clone: This sample also contains other DNA sequences that code for the same CDR3. The V and J genes are TRBV6-5 and TRBJ2-1, with a possible D match to TRBD2 (5 bases). The CDR3 has 11 residues. The V end lost 5 bases, the J end lost 7 bases, and 6 bases lay between the germline ends. In germline, CDR1 is MNHEY, CDR2 SVGAGI. The CDR3 loop is CASSQRNEQFF. CDR3 DNA sequence: TGTGCCAGCAGTCAGCGGAATGAGCAGTTCTTC.